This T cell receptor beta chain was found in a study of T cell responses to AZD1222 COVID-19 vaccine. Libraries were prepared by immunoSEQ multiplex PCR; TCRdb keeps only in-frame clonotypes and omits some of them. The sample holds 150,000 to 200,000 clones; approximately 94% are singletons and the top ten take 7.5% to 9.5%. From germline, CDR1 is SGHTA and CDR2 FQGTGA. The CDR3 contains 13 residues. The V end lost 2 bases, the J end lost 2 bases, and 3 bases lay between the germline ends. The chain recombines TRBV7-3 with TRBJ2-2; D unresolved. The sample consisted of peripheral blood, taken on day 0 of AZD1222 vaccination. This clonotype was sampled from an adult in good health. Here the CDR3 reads CASSLPNTGELFF. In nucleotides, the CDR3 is TGTGCCAGCAGCTTACCTAACACCGGGGAGCTGTTTTTT.